Following are 18 T cell receptor beta chains from one sample sequenced in a study of control samples from healthy donors and cancer patients (dated by TCRdb to the early 2020s). The method behind the library was the immunoSEQ multiplex PCR assay. TCRdb limited this immuneACCESS table to in-frame rearrangements with V and J called. A share of clones is missing; checked studies link under half to unresolved V genes, and the rest is unexplained. Counted in this sample were some 150,000 clones; about nine tenths of them appeared once. Together, the top ten hold 4.9% of the sample. Material for sequencing was blood. The source is a man aged 25-45 years in good health.

This rearrangement joins TRBV19 to TRBJ2-2, with a possible D match to TRBD2 (6 bases). V was clipped by 5 bases and J by 2 bases, with 24 bases between them. The CDR3 is 19 residues long. Germline lookup yields CDR1 LNHDA and CDR2 SQIVND (reference sequence). DNA of the CDR3: TGTGCCAGTAGTGGATACGGTATCTGGGGGGAGACTAACACCGGGGAGCTGTTTTTT. Translating gives CASSGYGIWGETNTGELFF.

This chain joins TRBV20-1 and TRBJ1-6; D is unresolved. Trimming removed 3 bases from V and 8 bases from J, with 11 bases in between. Germline CDR1 and CDR2: DFQATT and SNEGSKA (reference sequence). The CDR3 spans 13 residues. The CDR3 nucleotides are TGCAGTGCTAGTGAGGAAGCTGATTCACCCCTCCACTTT. This encodes CSASEEADSPLHF.

The J gene is TRBJ1-6, the V gene TRBV18; TRBD1 agrees at 7 bases. V was clipped by 5 bases and J by 9 bases; unmatched bases: 10. The CDR3 loop spans 15 amino acids. Germline CDR1 and CDR2: KGHSH and LQKENI. CDR3 loop: CASSLSGTAASPLHF. For the CDR3, the DNA is TGTGCCAGCTCATTATCCGGGACAGCCGCTTCACCCCTCCACTTT.

The gene calls are TRBV19 and TRBJ2-2; D gene uncertain. From germline, CDR1 is LNHDA and CDR2 SQIVND (reference sequence). V was trimmed by 0 bases and J by 0 bases, leaving 8 bases between them. The CDR3 runs 16 residues. The CDR3 here is CASSIDPAPNTGELFF. Here the CDR3 DNA reads TGTGCCAGTAGTATAGATCCGGCCCCGAACACCGGGGAGCTGTTTTTT.

The DNA of the CDR3 is TGTGCCAGCAACCGACAGGGGTCATTTGGCTACACCTTC. This gives the protein CASNRQGSFGYTF. This chain connects TRBV6-5 to TRBJ1-2; 8 nucleotides align to TRBD1. After removal of 7 bases from V and 7 bases from J, the junction contained 8 bases not matched to a gene. Looked up from germline, CDR1 is MNHEY and CDR2 is SVGAGI. The CDR3 runs 13 residues.

The rearrangement uses TRBV6-5 and TRBJ1-1; D ambiguous. CDR3 length: 12 residues. The germline CDR1 and CDR2 sequences are MNHEY and SVGAGI. V lost 3 bases to trimming and J lost 3 bases, with 5 bases between them. The CDR3 here is CASSYGDTEAFF. Here the CDR3 DNA reads TGTGCCAGCAGTTATGGGGACACTGAAGCTTTCTTT.

The J gene is TRBJ2-7, the V gene TRBV18, with 12 bases that match TRBD2. Per the germline V gene, CDR1 is KGHSH and CDR2 is LQKENI. Losses at the gene ends were 3 bases for V and 0 bases for J; bases not matched to a gene: 6. The CDR3 is 17 residues long. CDR3 nucleotides: TGTGCCAGCTCACCTGTTGAGACTAGCGGGAGCTCCTACGAGCAGTACTTC. This encodes CASSPVETSGSSYEQYF.

This sequence joins TRBV27 and TRBJ2-1, with TRBD2 matching 7 bases. There are 17 residues in the CDR3. Trimming at V came to 7 bases and at J to 2 bases, leaving 14 bases not matched to a gene. CDR1 is MNHEY, CDR2 SMNVEV, per germline (reference sequence). The CDR3 loop is CASNDLGGVLAYNEQFF. CDR3 coding DNA: TGTGCCAGCAATGACCTGGGGGGGGTACTGGCCTACAATGAGCAGTTCTTC.

The J gene is TRBJ2-5, the V gene TRBV13; D is uncertain. Trimming took 5 bases from V and 2 from J, leaving 15 bases between them. The CDR3 sequence is 15 residues long. The germline CDR1 and CDR2 sequences are PRHDT and FYEKMQ (reference sequence). The CDR3 sequence: CASSPFGSVQETQYF. CDR3 DNA sequence: TGTGCCAGCAGCCCCTTTGGCTCAGTACAAGAGACCCAGTACTTC.

Points on this clone: Other DNA sequences in this sample translate to the same CDR3. This chain connects TRBV7-2 to TRBJ2-3; D is undetermined. Trimming took 1 base from V and 3 from J, leaving 8 bases between them. The CDR3 consists of 14 residues. The germline V gene has CDR1 SGHTA and CDR2 FQGNSA. The CDR3 nucleotides are TGTGCCAGCAGCTTAGATGCCGGGACAGATACGCAGTATTTT. It translates to CASSLDAGTDTQYF.

V gene TRBV7-3 combines with J gene TRBJ2-2; the match to TRBD2 covers 9 bases. Per the germline V gene, CDR1 is SGHTA and CDR2 is FQGTGA. With V trimmed by 0 bases and J by 0 bases, 2 bases remained unmatched. CDR3 length equals 17 residues. The CDR3 sequence: CASSLTSGRTNTGELFF. The CDR3 bases are TGTGCCAGCAGCTTAACTAGCGGGAGAACGAACACCGGGGAGCTGTTTTTT.

V is TRBV5-5 and J is TRBJ2-1; the match to TRBD2 covers 8 bases. Germline CDR1 is SGHKS and CDR2 is YYEKEE (reference sequence). Trimming cost V 0 bases and J 4 bases; bases outside gene matches: 3. This CDR3 is built from 15 residues. For the CDR3, the DNA is TGTGCCAGCAGCTTGGACAGCGGGGGATACAATGAGCAGTTCTTC. Its translation is CASSLDSGGYNEQFF.

The chain links TRBV5-5 to TRBJ1-5; possibly TRBD1 for D (5 bases). The length of the CDR3 is 15 residues. CDR1 is SGHKS and CDR2 is YYEKEE in the germline V gene (reference sequence). V lost 0 bases to trimming and J lost 6 bases, with 13 bases between them. CDR3 coding DNA: TGTGCCAGCAGCTTGGGTCGGGGGGATGGTCAGCCCCAGCATTTT. This translates into CASSLGRGDGQPQHF.

The CDR3 DNA sequence: TGTGCCAGCAGCTTATCGGGACTTTTAAATTGGTACTTC. This codes for CASSLSGLLNWYF. The J gene is TRBJ2-5, the V gene TRBV7-9; tentatively, D is TRBD2 (6 bases). The ends were cut back, 2 bases at V and 13 bases at J, with 17 bases in the middle. Germline V gene data show CDR1 as SEHNR and CDR2 as FQNEAQ (reference sequence). There are 13 residues in the CDR3.

J is TRBJ2-2 and V is TRBV5-1, with 9 bases identical to TRBD2. The V gene end was trimmed by 1 base and the J gene end by 7 bases; junction bases not matched to a gene: 11. The CDR3 totals 17 residues. CDR1 and CDR2 (germline): SGHRS, YFSETQ. DNA of the CDR3: TGCGCCAGCAGCTTGAAAATAGCGGGGGAACAGGGCGGGGAGCTGTTTTTT. This encodes CASSLKIAGEQGGELFF.

The chain uses TRBV4-3 and TRBJ1-5; D gene ambiguous. V was shortened by 1 base and J by 9 bases, with 13 bases between the two germline ends. This CDR3 region has 14 residues. The germline V gene encodes CDR1 LGHNA and CDR2 YSLEER. The CDR3 sequence: CASSQVNGNSPQHF. CDR3 in DNA: TGCGCCAGCAGCCAAGTCAACGGGAATTCGCCCCAGCATTTT.

The chain couples TRBV6-5 to TRBJ2-3; D is perhaps TRBD1 or TRBD2 (5 bases each). The ends were cut back, 3 bases at V and 2 bases at J, with 9 bases in the middle. Per germline, CDR1 MNHEY and CDR2 SVGAGI. The CDR3 is 14 residues long. This CDR3 is CASSYTGATDTQYF. The CDR3 DNA reads as TGTGCCAGCAGTTATACCGGGGCCACAGATACGCAGTATTTT.

This chain links TRBV6-5 with TRBJ1-1; a weak D match, TRBD1 (6 bases). The CDR3 contains 15 residues. V lost 6 bases to trimming and J lost 7 bases, with 21 bases between them. Germline values: CDR1 MNHEY, CDR2 SVGAGI. CDR3 sequence reads: CASRKNSGTTNEAFF. CDR3 bases: TGTGCCAGCAGAAAGAATTCCGGGACAACAAATGAAGCTTTCTTT.